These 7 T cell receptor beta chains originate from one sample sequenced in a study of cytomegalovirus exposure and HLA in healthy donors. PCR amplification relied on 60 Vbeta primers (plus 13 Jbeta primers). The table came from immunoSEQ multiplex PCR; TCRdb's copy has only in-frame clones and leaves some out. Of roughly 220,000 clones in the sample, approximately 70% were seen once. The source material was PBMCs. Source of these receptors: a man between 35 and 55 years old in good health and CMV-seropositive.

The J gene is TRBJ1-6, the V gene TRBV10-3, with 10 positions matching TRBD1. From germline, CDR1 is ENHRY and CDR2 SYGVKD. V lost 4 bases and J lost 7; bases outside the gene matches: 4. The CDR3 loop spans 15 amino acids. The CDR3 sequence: CAISAGQGFNSPLHF. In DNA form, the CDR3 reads TGTGCCATCAGTGCGGGACAGGGGTTCAATTCACCCCTCCACTTT.

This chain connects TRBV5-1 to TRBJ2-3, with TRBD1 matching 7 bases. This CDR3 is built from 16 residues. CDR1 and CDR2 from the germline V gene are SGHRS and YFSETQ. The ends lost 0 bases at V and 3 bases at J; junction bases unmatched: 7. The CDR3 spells CASSLAGRGLTDTQYF. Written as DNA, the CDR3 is TGCGCCAGCAGCTTGGCGGGCAGGGGGTTAACAGATACGCAGTATTTT. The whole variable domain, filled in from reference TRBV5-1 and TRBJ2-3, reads KAGVTQTPRYLIKTRGQQVTLSCSPISGHRSVSWYQQTPGQGLQFLFEYFSETQRNKGNFPGRFSGRQFSNSRSEMNVSTLELGDSALYLCASSLAGRGLTDTQYFGPGTRLTVL.

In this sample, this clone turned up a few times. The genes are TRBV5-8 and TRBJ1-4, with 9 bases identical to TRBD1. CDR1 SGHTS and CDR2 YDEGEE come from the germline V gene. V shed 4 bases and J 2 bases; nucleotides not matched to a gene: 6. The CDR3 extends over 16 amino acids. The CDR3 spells CASSPGQGRTNEKLFF. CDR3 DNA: TGTGCCAGCAGCCCCGGACAGGGGAGGACTAATGAAAAACTGTTTTTT.

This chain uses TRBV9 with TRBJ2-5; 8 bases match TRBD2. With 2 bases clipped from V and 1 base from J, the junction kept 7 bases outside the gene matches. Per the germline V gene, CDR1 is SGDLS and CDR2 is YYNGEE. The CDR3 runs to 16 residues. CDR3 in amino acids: CASSVGSGGTQETQYF. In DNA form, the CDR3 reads TGTGCCAGCAGCGTCGGCTCGGGAGGGACCCAAGAGACCCAGTACTTC.

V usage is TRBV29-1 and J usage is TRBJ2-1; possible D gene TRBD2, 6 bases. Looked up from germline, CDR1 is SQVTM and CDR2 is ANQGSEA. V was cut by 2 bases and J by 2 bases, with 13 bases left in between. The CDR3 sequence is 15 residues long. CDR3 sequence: CSVEYRDSPYNEQFF. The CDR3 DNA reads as TGCAGCGTTGAATACCGGGACTCCCCCTACAATGAGCAGTTCTTC.

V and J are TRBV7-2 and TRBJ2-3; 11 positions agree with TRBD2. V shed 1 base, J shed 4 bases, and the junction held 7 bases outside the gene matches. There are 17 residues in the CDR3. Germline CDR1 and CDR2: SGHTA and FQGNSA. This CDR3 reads CASSLVGLSGGADTQYF. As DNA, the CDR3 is TGTGCCAGCAGCTTAGTGGGGCTTAGCGGGGGGGCAGATACGCAGTATTTT.

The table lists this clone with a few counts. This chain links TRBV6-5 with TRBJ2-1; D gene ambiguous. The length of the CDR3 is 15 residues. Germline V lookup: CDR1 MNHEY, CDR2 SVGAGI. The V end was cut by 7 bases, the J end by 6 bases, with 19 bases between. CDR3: CASNPPERVSNEQFF. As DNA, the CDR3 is TGTGCCAGCAACCCGCCTGAACGGGTTTCCAATGAGCAGTTCTTC.